Listed here is a single T cell receptor (beta chain). Its antigen is currently unknown. Construction of the TCRbeta library involved unique molecular identifiers. One entry per CDR3 protein results from TCRdb running MiXCR on the PCR reads. This sample carries approximately 520,000 distinct CDR3 sequences, roughly an eighth of them seen once, and the ten largest clones take 13% to 15%. This entry belongs to a study of T-cell reconstitution after alpha-beta-depleted transplantation in children. Overall study findings and caveats: Surviving recipient cells, namely T cells and thymic progenitors, were the source of high day-60 TCRbeta diversity in some patients. There were reportedly several hundred expanded graft clones from which alpha-beta T cells came about two months after transplant. When one year had passed after transplant, most T-cell counts and diversity came from newly produced T cells.

With 3 bases clipped from V and 6 bases from J, the junction kept 11 bases outside the gene matches. Per germline, CDR1 KGHDR and CDR2 SFDVKD. This CDR3 has 17 amino acids. The origin of this receptor is a female patient between 2 and 15 years old who had a stem cell transplant for aplastic anemia, so the T cells may come from the graft donor. The source was PBMCs, mostly from graft donor cells, collected 180 days after TCRalphabeta/CD19-depleted stem cell transplant. The chain is built from TRBV24-1 and TRBJ2-1, with 9 bases matching TRBD1. The CDR3 here is CATSDHRAGQGGNEQFF. CDR3 coding DNA: TGTGCCACCAGTGATCATCGAGCGGGACAGGGAGGCAATGAGCAGTTCTTC.